A selection of T cell receptor beta chains follows, all from one sample in a study of blood T cell repertoires in COVID-19. The table came from immunoSEQ multiplex PCR; TCRdb's copy has only in-frame clones and leaves some out. The sample consists of 100,000 to 150,000 clones, approximately 88% of them appearing once. Sequenced input: peripheral blood. The origin of the receptors is a man in his sixties or seventies with active COVID-19. The CDR3 runs from the conserved cysteine through the conserved F or W. A D gene is named only where the DNA matches it firmly. Size values are once, few and many counts, or a class for expanded clones, and some rows have none.

>TRBJ2-1|TRBD2|-|TRBV5-6
TGTGCCAGCAGCTTTAGCGGGAATGAGCAGTTCTTC
CASSFSGNEQFF
>TRBJ2-1|-|-|TRBV28
TGTGCCAGCACCACAGCCGGGACAAGGACGGCAAAACAGTTCTTC
CASTTAGTRTAKQFF
>TRBJ1-1|TRBD1|-|TRBV18
TGTGCCAGCTCAGGCGACAGGGGAACAACTGAAGCTTTCTTT
CASSGDRGTTEAFF
>TRBJ1-5|TRBD1|-|TRBV7-2
TGTGCCAGCAGCTTCGGGACAGGGATCGGGCAGCCCCAGCATTTT
CASSFGTGIGQPQHF
>TRBJ1-6|-|-|TRBV5-1
TGCGCCAGCACCACGGGGTATAATTCACCCCTCCACTTT
CASTTGYNSPLHF
>TRBJ2-3|TRBD1|-|TRBV29-1
TGCAGCGTTGAGGGGTGGCAGGGGGCATTAGATACGCAGTATTTT
CSVEGWQGALDTQYF
>TRBJ1-5|-|-|TRBV6-6
TGTGCCAGCAGTCTGGGGGGGGCATCCCCCAATCAGCCCCAGCATTTT
CASSLGGASPNQPQHF
>TRBJ1-4|TRBD1|-|TRBV29-1
TGCAGCTATCGGACAGGGGATGAAAAACTGTTTTTT
CSYRTGDEKLFF
>TRBJ2-7|-|-|TRBV4-1
TGCGCCAGCAGCCAAGACGCGGGGCCTTACGAGCAGTACTTC
CASSQDAGPYEQYF
>TRBJ1-1|-|-|TRBV29-1
TGCAGCGTTAAGACGGGAACTGAAGCTTTCTTT
CSVKTGTEAFF
>TRBJ2-7|TRBD2|-|TRBV2
TGTGCCAGCACCGCAAGCGGGGTAAGCTCCTACGAGCAGTACTTC
CASTASGVSSYEQYF
>TRBJ2-2|TRBD2|-|TRBV7-2
TGTGCCAGCAGCCCTAAAACTAGCGGGCCTACGAACACCGGGGAGCTGTTTTTT
CASSPKTSGPTNTGELFF
>TRBJ1-2|-|-|TRBV28
TGTGCCAGCCTAATAGGGACTTTGGGCTACACCTTC
CASLIGTLGYTF
>TRBJ1-3|-|-|TRBV5-1
TGCGCCAGCAGCTTTGGGCCCCGGGAGGACTCTGGAAACACCATATATTTT
CASSFGPREDSGNTIYF
>TRBJ2-1|TRBD2|-|TRBV28
TGTGCCAGCAGTGGGCTAGCGGGCTATAGATACAATGAGCAGTTCTTC
CASSGLAGYRYNEQFF
>TRBJ2-1|TRBD2|-|TRBV24-1
TGTGCCACCGCGGTGGCGGGAGGGCCTAAGCAGTTCTTC
CATAVAGGPKQFF
>TRBJ2-3|-|-|TRBV5-4
TGTGCCAGCTCTCAGAGGGGACACACAGATACGCAGTATTTT
CASSQRGHTDTQYF
>TRBJ1-1|-|-|TRBV11-1
TGTGCCAGCAGCCCGAATCCAGAGAACACTGAAGCTTTCTTT
CASSPNPENTEAFF
>TRBJ1-1|-|-|TRBV7-3
TGTGCCAGCAGCTTTCAGGGGTCAGCTGAAGCTTTCTTT
CASSFQGSAEAFF
>TRBJ1-1|-|-|TRBV28
TGTGCCAGCATCACGGGGGGAAACACTGAAGCTTTCTTT
CASITGGNTEAFF
>TRBJ2-1|TRBD2|few|TRBV2
TGTGCCAGCAGTCTAGCGGGAGTCGGGCATGAGCAGTTCTTC
CASSLAGVGHEQFF
>TRBJ1-1|-|-|TRBV5-4
TGTGCCAGCAGCGTGTCGGGGACTGAAGCTTTCTTT
CASSVSGTEAFF
>TRBJ1-1|-|once|TRBV6-5
TGTGCCAGCAGTTACCGGTTAGAGTTCATGAACACTGAAGCTTTCTTT
CASSYRLEFMNTEAFF